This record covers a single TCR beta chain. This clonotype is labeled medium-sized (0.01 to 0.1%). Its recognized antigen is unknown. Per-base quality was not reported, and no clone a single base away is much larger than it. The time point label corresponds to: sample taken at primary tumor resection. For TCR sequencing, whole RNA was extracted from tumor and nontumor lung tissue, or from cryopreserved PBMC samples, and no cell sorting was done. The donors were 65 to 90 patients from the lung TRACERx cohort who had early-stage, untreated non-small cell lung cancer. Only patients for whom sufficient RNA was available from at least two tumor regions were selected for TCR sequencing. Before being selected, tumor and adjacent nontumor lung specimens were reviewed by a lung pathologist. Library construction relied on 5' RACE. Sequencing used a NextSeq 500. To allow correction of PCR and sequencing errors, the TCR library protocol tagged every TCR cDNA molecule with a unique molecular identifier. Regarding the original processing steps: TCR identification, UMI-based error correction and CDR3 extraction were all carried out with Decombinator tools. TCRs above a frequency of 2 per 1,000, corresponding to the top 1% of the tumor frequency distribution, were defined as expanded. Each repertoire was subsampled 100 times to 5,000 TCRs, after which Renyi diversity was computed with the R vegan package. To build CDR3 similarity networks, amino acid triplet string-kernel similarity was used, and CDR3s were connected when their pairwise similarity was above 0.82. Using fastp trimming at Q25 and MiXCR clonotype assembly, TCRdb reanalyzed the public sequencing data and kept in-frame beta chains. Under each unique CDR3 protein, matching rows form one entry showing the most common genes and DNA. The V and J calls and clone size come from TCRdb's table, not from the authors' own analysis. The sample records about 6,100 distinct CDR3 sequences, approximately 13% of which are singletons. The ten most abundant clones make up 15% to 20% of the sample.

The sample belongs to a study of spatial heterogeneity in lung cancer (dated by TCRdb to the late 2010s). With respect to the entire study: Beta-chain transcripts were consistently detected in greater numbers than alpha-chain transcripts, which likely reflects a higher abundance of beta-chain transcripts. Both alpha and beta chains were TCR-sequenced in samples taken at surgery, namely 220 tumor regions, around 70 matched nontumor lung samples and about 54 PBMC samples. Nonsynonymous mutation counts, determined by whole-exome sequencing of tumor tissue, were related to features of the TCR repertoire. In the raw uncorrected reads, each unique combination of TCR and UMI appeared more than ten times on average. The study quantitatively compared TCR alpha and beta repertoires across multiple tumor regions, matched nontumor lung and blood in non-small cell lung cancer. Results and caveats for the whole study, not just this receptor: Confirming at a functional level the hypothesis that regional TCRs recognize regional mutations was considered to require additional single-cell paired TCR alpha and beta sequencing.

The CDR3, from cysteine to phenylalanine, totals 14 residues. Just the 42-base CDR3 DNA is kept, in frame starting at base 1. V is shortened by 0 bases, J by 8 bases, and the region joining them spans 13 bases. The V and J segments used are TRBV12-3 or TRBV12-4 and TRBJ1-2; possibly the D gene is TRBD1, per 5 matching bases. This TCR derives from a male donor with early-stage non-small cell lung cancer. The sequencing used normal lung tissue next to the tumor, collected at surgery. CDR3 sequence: CASSLAWTLGGYTF. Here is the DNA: TGTGCCAGCAGTTTAGCGTGGACACTGGGAGGCTACACCTTC.